This T cell receptor (beta chain) stems from a study of response to subunit inactivated influenza vaccine. Study-level findings and limits: T cells newly recruited by each seasonal influenza vaccination are few, the authors suggested.

There are a few counts of this clonotype. Its specificity is not known. TCRdb reanalysed the RT-PCR reads using MiXCR and keeps one entry per CDR3 protein. The sample includes approximately 500,000 distinct CDR3 sequences, 11% to 15% of them seen just once. The source is a middle-aged man who received an inactivated influenza vaccine. Specimen: PBMCs from blood, collected 11 to 12 days after vaccination.

The CDR3 nucleotides are TGTGCCAGCAGTTTCACGGTGACTGAAAAACTGTTTTTT. Translation gives CASSFTVTEKLFF. The chain is built from TRBV12-3 or TRBV12-4 and TRBJ1-4, with unresolved D. This CDR3 has 13 residues. V lost 3 bases and J lost 7, with 9 bases in between.